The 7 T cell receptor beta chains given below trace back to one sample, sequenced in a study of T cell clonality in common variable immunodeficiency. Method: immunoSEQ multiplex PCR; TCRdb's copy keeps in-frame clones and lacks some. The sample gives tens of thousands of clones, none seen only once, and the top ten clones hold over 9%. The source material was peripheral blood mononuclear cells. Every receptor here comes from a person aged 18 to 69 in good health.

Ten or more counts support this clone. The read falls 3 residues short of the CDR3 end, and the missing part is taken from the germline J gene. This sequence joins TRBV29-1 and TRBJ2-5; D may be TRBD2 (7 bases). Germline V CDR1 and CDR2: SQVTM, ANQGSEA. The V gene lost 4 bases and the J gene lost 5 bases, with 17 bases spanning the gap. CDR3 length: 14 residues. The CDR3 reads CSVGGGPSRETQYF. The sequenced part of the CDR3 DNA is TGCAGCGTTGGGGGGGGCCCGTCGAGGGAGACC.

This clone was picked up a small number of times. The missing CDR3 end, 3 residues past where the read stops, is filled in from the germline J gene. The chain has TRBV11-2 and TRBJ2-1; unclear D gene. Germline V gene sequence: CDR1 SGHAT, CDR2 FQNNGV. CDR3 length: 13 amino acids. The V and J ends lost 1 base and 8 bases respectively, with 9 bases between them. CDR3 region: CASSLVLRYEQFF. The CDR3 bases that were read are TGTGCCAGCAGCTTAGTCCTCCGTTATGAG.

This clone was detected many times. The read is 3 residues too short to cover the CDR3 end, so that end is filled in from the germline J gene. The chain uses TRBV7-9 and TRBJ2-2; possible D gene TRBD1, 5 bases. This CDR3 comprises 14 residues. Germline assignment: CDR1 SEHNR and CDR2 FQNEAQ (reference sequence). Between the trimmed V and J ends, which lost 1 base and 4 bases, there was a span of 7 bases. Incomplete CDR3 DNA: TGTGCCAGCAGCTTAGTGCAGGGCACCGGGGAG. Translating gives CASSLVQGTGE. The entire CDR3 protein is CASSLVQGTGELFF.

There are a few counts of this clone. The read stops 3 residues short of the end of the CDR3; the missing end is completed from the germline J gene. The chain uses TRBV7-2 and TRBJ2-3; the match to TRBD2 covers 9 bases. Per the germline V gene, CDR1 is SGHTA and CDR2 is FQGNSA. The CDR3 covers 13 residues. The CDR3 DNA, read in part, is TGTGCCAGCAGCTTCATAGCGGGAGAGACG. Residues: CASSFIAGET. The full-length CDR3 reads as CASSFIAGETQYF.

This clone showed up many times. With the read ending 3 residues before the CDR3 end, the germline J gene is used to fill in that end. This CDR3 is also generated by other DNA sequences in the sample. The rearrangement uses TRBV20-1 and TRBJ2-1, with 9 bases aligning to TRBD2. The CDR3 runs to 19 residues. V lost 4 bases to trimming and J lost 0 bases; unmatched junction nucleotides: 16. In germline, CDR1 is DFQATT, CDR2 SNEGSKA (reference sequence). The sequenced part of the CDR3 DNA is TGCAGTGCTACACCCCCTTCCCTGAGCGGGAGGTCCTCCTACAATGAG. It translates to CSATPPSLSGRSSYNE. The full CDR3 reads CSATPPSLSGRSSYNEQFF.

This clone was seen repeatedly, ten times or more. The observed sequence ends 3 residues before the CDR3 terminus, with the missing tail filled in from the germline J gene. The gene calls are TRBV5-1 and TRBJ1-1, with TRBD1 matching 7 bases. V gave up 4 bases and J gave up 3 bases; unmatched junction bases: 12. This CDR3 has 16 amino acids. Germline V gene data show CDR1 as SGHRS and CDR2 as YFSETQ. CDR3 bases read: TGCGCCAGCAGCCAGCAGGGGGGTGGAATCGACACTGAA. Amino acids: CASSQQGGGIDTE. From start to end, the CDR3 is CASSQQGGGIDTEAFF.

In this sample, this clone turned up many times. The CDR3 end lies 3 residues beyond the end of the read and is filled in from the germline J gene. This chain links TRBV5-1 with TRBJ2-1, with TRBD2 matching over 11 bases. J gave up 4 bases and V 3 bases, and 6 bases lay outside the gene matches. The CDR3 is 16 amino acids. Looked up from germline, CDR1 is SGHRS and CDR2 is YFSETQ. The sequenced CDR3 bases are TGCGCCAGCAGCTCGGGACTAGCGGACTTGTACAATGAG. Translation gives CASSSGLADLYNE. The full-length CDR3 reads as CASSSGLADLYNEQFF. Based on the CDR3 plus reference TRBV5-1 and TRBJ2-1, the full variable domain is KAGVTQTPRYLIKTRGQQVTLSCSPISGHRSVSWYQQTPGQGLQFLFEYFSETQRNKGNFPGRFSGRQFSNSRSEMNVSTLELGDSALYLCASSSGLADLYNEQFFGPGTRLTVL.